Described below is a single T cell receptor beta chain sequence and its context. The data belong to a study of STAT5B mutations in CD4+ large granular lymphocyte leukemia. The overall study: Among healthy donors, a particular HLA allele went with more CDR3 'QG' motifs.

In the original analysis: Lowest detectable productive clonotype frequency was 2.59 x 10-5. Method: immunoSEQ multiplex PCR; TCRdb's copy keeps in-frame clones and lacks some. The V and J calls and clone size are taken from that table; D and trimming were inferred from the DNA. The table has nearly 35,000 clones, nearly 90% seen once. Input material: CD4+ T cells from blood buffy coats. This receptor was obtained from a human donor in good health.

The CDR3 DNA is TGTGCCATCAGTGGGCAGACTAGCGAAAGACACAATGAGCAGTTCTTC. It encodes CAISGQTSERHNEQFF. This chain uses TRBV10-3 with TRBJ2-1; 8 bases match TRBD2. The junction had 10 bases not matched to a gene; V was cut back by 4 bases and J by 5 bases. Germline V gene data show CDR1 as ENHRY and CDR2 as SYGVKD. The length of the CDR3 is 16 residues.